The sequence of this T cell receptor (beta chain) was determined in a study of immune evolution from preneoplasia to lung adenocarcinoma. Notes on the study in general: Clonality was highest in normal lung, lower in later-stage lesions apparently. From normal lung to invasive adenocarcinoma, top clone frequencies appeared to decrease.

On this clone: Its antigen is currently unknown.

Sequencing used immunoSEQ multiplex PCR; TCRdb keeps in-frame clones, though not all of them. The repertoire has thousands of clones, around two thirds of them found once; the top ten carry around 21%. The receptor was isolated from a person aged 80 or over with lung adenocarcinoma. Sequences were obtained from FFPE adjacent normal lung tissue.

Written as DNA, the CDR3 is TGTGCCAGCAGTACAGGAGAAACCGGGGAGCTGTTTTTT. This encodes CASSTGETGELFF. V usage is TRBV25-1 and J usage is TRBJ2-2, with D possibly being TRBD1 (5 bases). This CDR3 comprises 13 residues. CDR1 and CDR2 from the germline V gene are MGHDK and SYGVNS. The ends were cut back, 5 bases at V and 5 bases at J, with 9 bases in the middle. Filled out from reference TRBV25-1 and TRBJ2-2, the complete variable domain reads EADIYQTPRYLVIGTGKKITLECSQTMGHDKMYWYQQDPGMELHLIHYSYGVNSTEKGDLSSESTVSRIRTEHFPLTLESARPSHTSQYLCASSTGETGELFFGEGSRLTVL.